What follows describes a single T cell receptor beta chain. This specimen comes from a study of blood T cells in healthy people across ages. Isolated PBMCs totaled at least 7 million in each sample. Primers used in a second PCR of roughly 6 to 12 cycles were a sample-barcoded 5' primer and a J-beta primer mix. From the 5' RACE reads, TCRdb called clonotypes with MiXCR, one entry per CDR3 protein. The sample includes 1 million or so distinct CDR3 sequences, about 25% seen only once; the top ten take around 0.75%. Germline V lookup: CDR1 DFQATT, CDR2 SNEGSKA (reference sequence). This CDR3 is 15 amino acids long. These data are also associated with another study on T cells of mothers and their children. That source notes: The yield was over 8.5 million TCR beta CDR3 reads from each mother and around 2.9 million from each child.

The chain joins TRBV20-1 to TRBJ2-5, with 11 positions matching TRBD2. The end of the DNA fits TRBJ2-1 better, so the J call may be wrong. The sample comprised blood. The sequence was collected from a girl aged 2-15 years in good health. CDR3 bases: TGCAGTGCTACTCGGGCTAGCGGGGGGAACAATGAGCAGTTCTTC. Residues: CSATRASGGNNEQFF.